Sequencing of this TCR beta chain was carried out in a study of T cell changes during pregnancy in multiple sclerosis. The CDR3 totals 14 residues. The germline V gene has CDR1 MNHNS and CDR2 SASEGT. V gave up 1 base and J gave up 5 bases, with 11 bases separating them. Method: immunoSEQ multiplex PCR; TCRdb's copy keeps in-frame clones and lacks some. The data contain 50,000 to 55,000 clones, around 90% of them singletons. This rearrangement joins TRBV6-1 to TRBJ1-2; D perhaps matches TRBD1 (6 bases). The sample here was CD4+ T cells from peripheral blood mononuclear cells, taken in the third trimester of pregnancy. The receptor's source is a female donor with multiple sclerosis, enrolled in a pregnancy study. The CDR3 DNA follows: TGTGCCAGCAGTGAAGGGCAGGGGAAGTATGGCTACACCTTC. Translating it yields CASSEGQGKYGYTF.